These T cell receptor beta chains were read from a single sample in a study of response to subunit inactivated influenza vaccine. TCRdb re-analysed the RT-PCR reads in MiXCR, keeping a single row per CDR3 protein. In the table there are a few hundred thousand distinct CDR3 sequences, 21% of which are singletons. The input for sequencing was PBMCs from blood, taken approximately 22 months after vaccination. All receptors come from a man between 50 and 69 years old who received an inactivated influenza vaccine. CDR3s include the opening cysteine and the closing phenylalanine or tryptophan. Each record gives: D gene, clone size, V gene, CDR3 length, J gene, CDR3 protein, CDR3 DNA. The D gene is left open where the match is weak. Size tells how often a clone was seen (once, few, many) or the class of an expanded clone, and some rows leave it out.

d_gene: NA
abundance: NA
v_gene: TRBV20-1
len: 13
j_gene: TRBJ2-3
CDR3aa: CSASRTNTDTQYF
CDR3nt: TGCAGTGCCTCAAGGACAAACACAGATACGCAGTATTTT

d_gene: NA
abundance: NA
v_gene: TRBV4-2
len: 17
j_gene: TRBJ2-7
CDR3aa: CASSQEHSGTGRNEQYF
CDR3nt: TGTGCCAGCAGCCAAGAACATTCGGGGACCGGGCGAAACGAGCAGTACTTC

d_gene: NA
abundance: NA
v_gene: TRBV4-3
len: 13
j_gene: TRBJ2-3
CDR3aa: CASSQEPGPAEYF
CDR3nt: TGCGCCAGCAGCCAGGAACCGGGACCGGCTGAGTATTTT

d_gene: NA
abundance: NA
v_gene: TRBV20-1
len: 13
j_gene: TRBJ2-5
CDR3aa: CSAARTAQETQYF
CDR3nt: TGCAGTGCCGCTAGGACAGCGCAAGAGACCCAGTACTTC

d_gene: NA
abundance: NA
v_gene: TRBV6-1
len: 14
j_gene: TRBJ2-4
CDR3aa: CASTTQGRENIQYF
CDR3nt: TGTGCCAGCACCACACAGGGTCGGGAAAACATTCAGTACTTC

d_gene: NA
abundance: many
v_gene: TRBV4-3
len: 13
j_gene: TRBJ1-1
CDR3aa: CASSQVWNTEAFF
CDR3nt: TGCGCCAGCAGCCAAGTTTGGAACACTGAAGCTTTCTTT

d_gene: NA
abundance: few
v_gene: TRBV3-1
len: 15
j_gene: TRBJ2-2
CDR3aa: CASTPLKTNTGELFF
CDR3nt: TGTGCCAGCACCCCATTAAAGACGAACACCGGGGAGCTGTTTTTT

d_gene: TRBD1
abundance: NA
v_gene: TRBV20-1
len: 16
j_gene: TRBJ2-7
CDR3aa: CSARDMMTGTYNEQYF
CDR3nt: TGCAGTGCTAGAGATATGATGACAGGGACATATAACGAGCAGTACTTC

d_gene: TRBD2
abundance: NA
v_gene: TRBV6-5
len: 15
j_gene: TRBJ2-3
CDR3aa: CASSYSGLGTDTQYF
CDR3nt: TGTGCCAGCAGTTACTCGGGACTAGGTACAGATACGCAGTATTTT

d_gene: TRBD1
abundance: few
v_gene: TRBV10-3
len: 16
j_gene: TRBJ1-3
CDR3aa: CAISEGDRGTGNTIYF
CDR3nt: TGTGCCATCAGTGAGGGCGACAGGGGGACCGGAAACACCATATATTTT

d_gene: NA
abundance: few
v_gene: TRBV4-1
len: 15
j_gene: TRBJ2-5
CDR3aa: CASSTGTLYQETQYF
CDR3nt: TGCGCCAGCAGCACAGGGACCTTGTACCAAGAGACCCAGTACTTC